The 28 T cell receptor beta chains below come from one sample, sequenced in a study of blood T cell repertoires in COVID-19. Using immunoSEQ multiplex PCR, the repertoire was profiled, and TCRdb retains in-frame clones only, with some absent. The sample consists of 200,000 to 250,000 clones, roughly four fifths of them appearing once. Material for sequencing was peripheral blood. These TCRs come from a woman older than 75 with acute or convalescent COVID-19.

This clone was seen once. This chain joins TRBV20-1 and TRBJ1-5, with D perhaps TRBD1 (5 bases). Per germline, CDR1 DFQATT and CDR2 SNEGSKA (reference sequence). The CDR3 loop spans 13 amino acids. V was pared by 3 bases and J by 2 bases, with 8 bases between. Written as DNA, the CDR3 is TGCAGTGCTAGTCAAGGGGGCAATCAGCCCCAGCATTTT. Its protein is CSASQGGNQPQHF.

The genes are TRBV28 and TRBJ2-5; D possibly corresponds to TRBD2 (5 bases). CDR1 is MDHEN and CDR2 is SYDVKM in the germline V gene. V was pared by 10 bases and J by 7 bases, with 22 bases between. The CDR3 has 14 residues. CDR3 amino acids: CATSLGADRGTQYF. The DNA for the CDR3 is TGTGCCACTTCACTGGGCGCCGATCGGGGGACCCAGTACTTC. Full variable domain (remainder filled in from reference TRBV28 and TRBJ2-5): DVKVTQSSRYLVKRTGEKVFLECVQDMDHENMFWYRQDPGLGLRLIYFSYDVKMKEKGDIPEGYSVSREKKERFSLILESASTNQTSMYLCATSLGADRGTQYFGPGTRLLVL.

The chain couples TRBV27 to TRBJ2-4; D gene ambiguous. This CDR3 contains 17 residues. Germline CDR1 MNHEY, CDR2 SMNVEV (reference sequence). Trimming shortened V by 5 bases and J by 0 bases, and 17 bases separated the two germline ends. The DNA of the CDR3 is TGTGCCAGCAGTACGCGGCTTAGCAGCGTAGCCAAAAACATTCAGTACTTC. This encodes CASSTRLSSVAKNIQYF.

The CDR3 protein is CASSYSGQGFTEAFF. As DNA, the CDR3 is TGTGCCAGCAGTTACTCGGGACAGGGCTTCACTGAAGCTTTCTTT. The genes are TRBV6-2 or TRBV6-3 and TRBJ1-1; 9 positions match TRBD1. J was trimmed by 4 bases and V by 0 bases; bases with no gene match: 3. In germline, CDR1 is MNHEY, CDR2 SVGEGT. CDR3 length equals 15 residues.

The chain joins TRBV19 to TRBJ2-1; the D is unclear. V was pared by 10 bases and J by 4 bases, with 17 bases between. Looked up from germline, CDR1 is LNHDA and CDR2 is SQIVND (reference sequence). CDR3 size: 14 residues. CDR3 in amino acids: CATRSEPTYNEQFF. CDR3 DNA: TGTGCCACCCGGAGTGAGCCCACTTACAATGAGCAGTTCTTC. The full variable domain, in which reference TRBV19 and TRBJ2-1 provide the parts outside the CDR3, is DGGITQSPKYLFRKEGQNVTLSCEQNLNHDAMYWYRQDPGQGLRLIYYSQIVNDFQKGDIAEGYSVSREKKESFPLTVTSAQKNPTAFYLCATRSEPTYNEQFFGPGTRLTVL.

V and J are TRBV28 and TRBJ2-7; no clear D. Trimming stripped 1 base from V and 2 bases from J, with 12 bases between. The CDR3 sequence is 15 residues long. From germline, CDR1 is MDHEN and CDR2 SYDVKM. The DNA of the CDR3 is TGTGCCAGCAGTTTATCTGCAGCGATACCCTACGAGCAGTACTTC. It translates to CASSLSAAIPYEQYF. The variable domain in full, with the rest retrieved from reference TRBV28 and TRBJ2-7, is DVKVTQSSRYLVKRTGEKVFLECVQDMDHENMFWYRQDPGLGLRLIYFSYDVKMKEKGDIPEGYSVSREKKERFSLILESASTNQTSMYLCASSLSAAIPYEQYFGPGTRLTVT.

V usage is TRBV3-1 (or the pseudogene TRBV3-2) and J usage is TRBJ1-6; no clear D gene. The germline V and J ends were trimmed by 4 bases and 1 base, with 17 bases remaining between them. Germline V CDR1 and CDR2: LGHDT, YNNKEL (reference sequence). There are 18 residues in the CDR3. CDR3 DNA sequence: TGTGCCAGCAGCCCTACCGGAGGCAGAAAGTCCTATAATTCACCCCTCCACTTT. It codes for CASSPTGGRKSYNSPLHF.

V and J are TRBV4-3 and TRBJ2-3; 8 bases are a match to TRBD2. Per germline, CDR1 LGHNA and CDR2 YSLEER. The CDR3 consists of 18 residues. With V trimmed by 1 base and J by 0 bases, 9 bases remained unmatched. CDR3 nucleotide sequence: TGCGCCAGCAGCCAAGGTCGGAAGATAGCGGGGAGCACAGATACGCAGTATTTT. Amino acids: CASSQGRKIAGSTDTQYF.

The genes are TRBV7-9 and TRBJ1-4, with TRBD1 as a possible D gene (6 bases). The CDR3 extends over 14 amino acids. The germline gives CDR1 SEHNR, CDR2 FQNEAQ (reference sequence). The ends were cut back, 3 bases at V and 8 bases at J, with 13 bases in the middle. CDR3 sequence: CASSLSTGNEKLFF. The CDR3 DNA reads TGTGCCAGCAGCTTGAGTACAGGGAACGAAAAACTGTTTTTT.

The chain carries TRBV11-2 and TRBJ1-2, with TRBD1 matching over 7 bases. The V gene end was trimmed by 5 bases and the J gene end by 6 bases; junction bases not matched to a gene: 15. CDR1 and CDR2 from the germline V gene are SGHAT and FQNNGV. The CDR3 extends over 16 amino acids. DNA of the CDR3: TGTGCCAGCAGCGCAGCGCCGGACAGGACAACTCATGGCTACACCTTC. Translation gives CASSAAPDRTTHGYTF.

The chain has TRBV6-5 and TRBJ1-6; no reliable D call. This CDR3 region has 13 residues. V dropped 6 bases and J dropped 7 bases, with 10 bases sitting between them. The germline V gene encodes CDR1 MNHEY and CDR2 SVGAGI. CDR3 sequence reads: CASSLTVNSPLHF. Written as DNA, the CDR3 is TGTGCCAGCAGCCTTACAGTGAATTCACCCCTCCACTTT.

The rearrangement links TRBV10-3 to TRBJ1-5; 7 nucleotides line up with TRBD1. Trimming cost V 3 bases and J 6 bases; bases outside gene matches: 5. This CDR3 spans 14 amino acids. In germline, CDR1 is ENHRY, CDR2 SYGVKD. Written as DNA, the CDR3 is TGTGCCATCAGTGAAAGGGGGCCGGGTCAGCCCCAGCATTTT. Protein sequence: CAISERGPGQPQHF.

This clone has just a few counts. V usage is TRBV10-1 and J usage is TRBJ2-1, with D maybe TRBD2 (6 bases). The CDR3 contains 16 residues. With 6 bases removed from V and 5 bases from J, the gap between germline ends came to 20 bases. CDR1 and CDR2 (germline): WNHNN, SYGVQD (reference sequence). CDR3 loop: CASSENITSRNNEQFF. CDR3 nucleotide sequence: TGCGCCAGCAGCGAGAACATTACTAGCCGCAACAATGAGCAGTTCTTC.

This clone was detected only once. The CDR3 nucleotides are TGTGCCAGCAGTTTAAGGGTGACAGAGACTTACAACTATGGCTACACCTTC. This gives the protein CASSLRVTETYNYGYTF. The chain uses TRBV27 and TRBJ1-2; possibly TRBD1 for D (5 bases). The germline V gene has CDR1 MNHEY and CDR2 SMNVEV (reference sequence). This CDR3 is 17 amino acids long. V lost 2 bases and J lost 2, with 18 bases in between.

The chain carries TRBV18 and TRBJ2-1, with TRBD2 identical over 13 bases. Trimming removed 0 bases from V and 5 bases from J; junction bases left unmatched: 4. Germline lookup yields CDR1 KGHSH and CDR2 LQKENI. This CDR3 is 17 amino acids long. CDR3 coding DNA: TGTGCCAGCTCACCACCACTAGCGGGGGGGCCTAACAATGAGCAGTTCTTC. This sequence encodes CASSPPLAGGPNNEQFF. Variable domain in full (rest from reference TRBV18 and TRBJ2-1): NAGVMQNPRHLVRRRGQEARLRCSPMKGHSHVYWYRQLPEEGLKFMVYLQKENIIDESGMPKERFSAEFPKEGPSILRIQQVVRGDSAAYFCASSPPLAGGPNNEQFFGPGTRLTVL.

The J gene is TRBJ1-1, the V gene TRBV28, with D tentatively TRBD1 (6 bases). There are 16 residues in the CDR3. Trimming stripped 4 bases from V and 4 bases from J, with 19 bases between. Per germline, CDR1 MDHEN and CDR2 SYDVKM. In DNA, the CDR3 is TGTGCCAGCAGTTCCCGCGGCAGGGGATTAATCACTGAAGCTTTCTTT. It specifies CASSSRGRGLITEAFF.

This clone was observed a handful of times. V gene TRBV5-1 combines with J gene TRBJ1-2; 8 nucleotides match TRBD1. Germline V gene data show CDR1 as SGHRS and CDR2 as YFSETQ. The CDR3 has 14 amino acids. Germline trimming cut 4 bases from V and 8 bases from J; bases unmatched to any gene: 10. CDR3 sequence reads: CASSPRTGLGGYTF. CDR3 DNA sequence: TGCGCCAGCAGCCCGCGGACAGGGTTGGGCGGCTACACCTTC.

At least ten counts were recorded for this clone. The rearrangement joins TRBV7-9 to TRBJ1-6, with D uncertain. Germline lookup yields CDR1 SEHNR and CDR2 FQNEAQ (reference sequence). The CDR3 is 14 residues long. V lost 1 base and J 7 bases, leaving 8 bases between the germline ends. CDR3 sequence: CASSLDGPNSPLHF. The CDR3 DNA reads TGTGCCAGCAGCTTAGATGGGCCGAATTCACCCCTCCACTTT.

CDR3 nucleotides: TGTGCCAGCAGCTTACACAGACTAGCGGGGGAAGAGACCCAGTACTTC. It yields the protein CASSLHRLAGEETQYF. This rearrangement joins TRBV7-2 to TRBJ2-5, with 12 bases identical to TRBD2. CDR3 length: 16 residues. J lost 3 bases, V lost 2 bases, and 4 bases had no gene match. Germline CDR1 and CDR2: SGHTA and FQGNSA. Based on the CDR3 plus reference TRBV7-2 and TRBJ2-5, the full variable domain is GAGVSQSPSNKVTEKGKDVELRCDPISGHTALYWYRQSLGQGLEFLIYFQGNSAPDKSGLPSDRFSAERTGGSVSTLTIQRTQQEDSAVYLCASSLHRLAGEETQYFGPGTRLLVL.

The chain is built from TRBV5-4 and TRBJ1-5; 8 bases line up with TRBD1. V lost 4 bases, J lost 6 bases, and 6 bases stayed unmatched. This CDR3 has 14 amino acids. The germline gives CDR1 SGHNT, CDR2 YYREEE (reference sequence). CDR3 sequence (DNA): TGTGCCAGCAGCCCCGGACAGGGAGGTCAGCCCCAGCATTTT. Residues: CASSPGQGGQPQHF.

The CDR3, as DNA: TGCGCCAGCAGCCAACAGGGGAATGAGCAGTTCTTC. Amino acid sequence: CASSQQGNEQFF. The chain is built from TRBV4-1 and TRBJ2-1, with a possible D match to TRBD1 (6 bases). The germline V gene has CDR1 MGHRA and CDR2 YSYEKL. V was pared by 2 bases and J by 7 bases, with 6 bases between. This CDR3 is 12 amino acids long.

This clone was picked up a small number of times. The V call is TRBV7-2, the J call TRBJ2-1; the match to TRBD2 covers 9 bases. Germline CDR1 SGHTA, CDR2 FQGNSA. This CDR3 is 16 amino acids long. The V and J ends lost 1 base and 5 bases, in that order; junction bases with no gene match: 6. CDR3 region: CASSLVAGGLDNEQFF. For the CDR3, the DNA is TGTGCCAGCAGCTTAGTTGCGGGGGGGCTGGACAATGAGCAGTTCTTC.

This clone was seen only once. The J gene is TRBJ1-5, the V gene TRBV28, with 8 bases lining up with TRBD1. Looked up from germline, CDR1 is MDHEN and CDR2 is SYDVKM. This CDR3 is built from 14 residues. V shed 6 bases and J 2 bases; nucleotides not matched to a gene: 3. CDR3 residues: CASSLTGGNQPQHF. The CDR3 nucleotides read TGTGCCAGCAGCCTGACAGGGGGCAATCAGCCCCAGCATTTT.

The chain joins TRBV7-6 to TRBJ1-1; the D is unclear. Per the germline V gene, CDR1 is SGHVS and CDR2 is FNYEAQ. This CDR3 contains 15 residues. The germline V and J ends were trimmed by 0 bases and 2 bases, with 10 bases remaining between them. The DNA for the CDR3 is TGTGCCAGCAGCTTAGCGAACGAGGGTAACACTGAAGCTTTCTTT. Its protein product is CASSLANEGNTEAFF.

The chain couples TRBV11-2 to TRBJ2-5; D possibly corresponds to TRBD1 (6 bases). The CDR3 is 13 residues long. V was cut by 5 bases and J by 7 bases, with 14 bases left in between. Looked up from germline, CDR1 is SGHAT and CDR2 is FQNNGV. CDR3 coding DNA: TGTGCCAGCAGCGTCGACAGGCTGGGGACCCAGTACTTC. Its translation is CASSVDRLGTQYF.

V is TRBV5-1 and J is TRBJ2-7; tentative D call: TRBD1 (6 bases). Per germline, CDR1 SGHRS and CDR2 YFSETQ. There are 15 residues in the CDR3. Between the trimmed V and J ends, which lost 3 bases and 1 base, there was a span of 14 bases. The CDR3 spells CASSSDLGASYEQYF. The CDR3 DNA reads TGCGCCAGCAGCTCCGATTTGGGGGCTTCCTACGAGCAGTACTTC.

The V call is TRBV6-2 or TRBV6-3, the J call TRBJ2-1, with 8 bases that match TRBD2. Per germline, CDR1 MNHEY and CDR2 SVGEGT. This CDR3 spans 15 amino acids. Unmatched junction bases numbered 12, after V lost 6 bases and J lost 8 bases. The CDR3 sequence is CASSKGLGQSDEQFF. The CDR3 coding sequence is TGTGCCAGCAGCAAGGGACTAGGGCAATCCGATGAGCAGTTCTTC.

This rearrangement joins TRBV10-3 to TRBJ2-1, with 9 nucleotides matching TRBD1. The CDR3 has 14 residues. CDR1 and CDR2 (germline): ENHRY, SYGVKD. The V segment lost 5 bases and the J segment 8 bases; nucleotides outside the gene matches: 7. The CDR3 DNA reads TGTGCCATCAGTCCGGGACAGGGAATAGATGAGCAGTTCTTC. Its protein is CAISPGQGIDEQFF.